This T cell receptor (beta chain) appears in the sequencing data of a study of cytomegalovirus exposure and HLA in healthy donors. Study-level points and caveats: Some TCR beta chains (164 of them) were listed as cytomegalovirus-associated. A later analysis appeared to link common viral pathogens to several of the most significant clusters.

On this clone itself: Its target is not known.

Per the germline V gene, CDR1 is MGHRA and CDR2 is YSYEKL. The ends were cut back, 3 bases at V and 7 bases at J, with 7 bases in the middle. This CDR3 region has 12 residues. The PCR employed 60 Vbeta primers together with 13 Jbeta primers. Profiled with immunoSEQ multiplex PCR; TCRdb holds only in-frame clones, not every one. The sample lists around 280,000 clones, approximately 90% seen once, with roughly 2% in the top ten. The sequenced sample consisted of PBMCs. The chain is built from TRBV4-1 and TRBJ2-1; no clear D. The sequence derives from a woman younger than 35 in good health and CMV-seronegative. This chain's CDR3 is CASSHLFNEQFF. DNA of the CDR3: TGCGCCAGCAGCCACCTCTTTAATGAGCAGTTCTTC.